A selection of T cell receptor beta chains follows, all from one sample in a study of control samples from healthy donors and cancer patients. Profiled with immunoSEQ multiplex PCR; TCRdb holds only in-frame clones, not every one. The sample shows 350,000 to 450,000 clones, 90% of them seen only once. The sample taken for sequencing was PBMCs. Receptor source: a man in his forties with head and neck cancer. Each CDR3 is given with its conserved first and last residue. A D gene is named only where the DNA matches it firmly.

cdr3_aa	cdr3_nt	v_call	j_call	d_call
CASSSQGGVQETQYF	TGTGCCAGCAGCTCCCAAGGGGGGGTACAAGAGACCCAGTACTTC	TRBV7-2	TRBJ2-5	-
CASSRQGPVGPQHF	TGTGCCAGCAGTAGGCAGGGACCGGTGGGGCCCCAGCATTTT	TRBV6-5	TRBJ1-5	-
CASSLILPPTGELFF	TGTGCCAGCAGCTTAATTCTACCCCCCACCGGGGAGCTGTTTTTT	TRBV7-8	TRBJ2-2	-
CASSLDSSAGLGYTF	TGTGCCAGCAGCTTAGATTCCTCGGCAGGGCTTGGCTACACCTTC	TRBV11-2	TRBJ1-2	-
CASSPSGGSGTPDTQYF	TGTGCCAGCTCCCCCTCGGGCGGTAGCGGGACACCAGATACGCAGTATTTT	TRBV18	TRBJ2-3	TRBD2
CASSLGAQDLSEAFF	TGTGCCAGCAGCTTAGGAGCACAGGACCTTAGTGAAGCTTTCTTT	TRBV11-2	TRBJ1-1	-
CASSLTGRSTEAFF	TGTGCCAGCAGCTTAACAGGGAGATCAACTGAAGCTTTCTTT	TRBV7-8	TRBJ1-1	-
CASSGWGDTEAFF	TGCGCCAGCAGTGGGTGGGGGGACACTGAAGCTTTCTTT	TRBV10-2	TRBJ1-1	-
CAISPSDDQPQHF	TGTGCCATCAGTCCCTCTGACGATCAGCCCCAGCATTTT	TRBV10-3	TRBJ1-5	-
CASSLEEGDYEQYF	TGTGCCAGCAGCCTAGAGGAGGGTGACTACGAGCAGTACTTC	TRBV7-9	TRBJ2-7	-
CAWREGPNTEAFF	TGTGCCTGGAGAGAAGGGCCAAACACTGAAGCTTTCTTT	TRBV30	TRBJ1-1	-
CARSLGPITGPVSYEQYF	TGTGCCAGAAGCTTGGGACCCATTACCGGGCCAGTCAGCTACGAGCAGTACTTC	TRBV5-3	TRBJ2-7	-
CASSLSLTGPGQPQHF	TGTGCCAGCAGCTTAAGCCTGACAGGGCCTGGGCAGCCCCAGCATTTT	TRBV7-9	TRBJ1-5	TRBD1
CASATQGAGTEAFF	TGTGCCAGCGCCACTCAGGGGGCTGGGACTGAAGCTTTCTTT	TRBV2	TRBJ1-1	TRBD1
CSVGLAGVGDTQYF	TGCAGCGTAGGACTAGCGGGAGTTGGAGATACGCAGTATTTT	TRBV29-1	TRBJ2-3	TRBD2
CASSLAGGTYEQYF	TGTGCCAGCAGCCTAGCGGGGGGGACCTACGAGCAGTACTTC	TRBV3-1/TRBV3-2	TRBJ2-7	TRBD2